A single sample gave rise to the 31 T cell receptor beta chains below, sequenced in a study of blood T cells in healthy people across ages. A second PCR of roughly 7 to 11 cycles used a sample-barcoded 5' primer and a J-beta primer mix. TCRdb re-analysed the 5' RACE reads in MiXCR, keeping a single row per CDR3 protein. The data show 550,000 to 750,000 distinct CDR3 sequences, approximately 21% seen once. The specimen sequenced was blood. These receptors were taken from a man in his 70s in good health.

This clonotype was seen repeatedly, ten times or more. The V gene is TRBV5-1, the J gene TRBJ2-2; D gene ambiguous. Germline values: CDR1 SGHRS, CDR2 YFSETQ. Trimming took off 0 bases at V and 6 bases at J, with 3 bases between the two ends. CDR3 length equals 12 residues. DNA for the CDR3: TGCGCCAGCAGCTTGGCTCCCGGGGAGCTGTTTTTT. Its translation is CASSLAPGELFF.

The gene calls are TRBV3-1 and TRBJ2-5; 10 positions agree with TRBD1. Per the germline V gene, CDR1 is LGHDT and CDR2 is YNNKEL (reference sequence). V trimming: 4 bases; J trimming: 1 base; junction bases outside the gene matches: 0. The CDR3 covers 14 residues. As DNA, the CDR3 is TGTGCCAGCAGCCGACAGGGGGCCCAAGAGACCCAGTACTTC. As protein: CASSRQGAQETQYF.

In its sample, this clonotype was seen once. The chain joins TRBV2 to TRBJ2-3; the match to TRBD2 covers 10 bases. J was trimmed by 0 bases and V by 11 bases; bases with no gene match: 8. The CDR3 length is 15 residues. The germline CDR1 and CDR2 sequences are SNHLY and FYNNEI. This CDR3 is CAGRAGGPSTDTQYF. The CDR3 DNA reads as TGTGCCGGTAGAGCGGGAGGGCCGAGCACAGATACGCAGTATTTT.

J is TRBJ2-5 and V is TRBV5-1; the D gene could be TRBD1 or TRBD2 (6 bases each). The CDR3 consists of 15 residues. Trimming pared 0 bases from V and 1 base from J, leaving 10 bases between. Germline V gene data show CDR1 as SGHRS and CDR2 as YFSETQ. The CDR3, as DNA: TGCGCCAGCAGCTTGGTAAGGGGGGCCCAAGAGACCCAGTACTTC. Translated: CASSLVRGAQETQYF. Based on the CDR3 plus reference TRBV5-1 and TRBJ2-5, the full variable domain is KAGVTQTPRYLIKTRGQQVTLSCSPISGHRSVSWYQQTPGQGLQFLFEYFSETQRNKGNFPGRFSGRQFSNSRSEMNVSTLELGDSALYLCASSLVRGAQETQYFGPGTRLLVL.

This chain links TRBV12-3 or TRBV12-4 with TRBJ2-7, with TRBD2 matching 12 bases. V lost 3 bases, J lost 1 base, and 10 bases stayed unmatched. The CDR3 consists of 18 residues. CDR3 sequence reads: CASSFPSGRARQSYEQYF. The CDR3, as DNA: TGTGCCAGCAGTTTTCCTAGCGGGAGGGCTCGGCAATCCTACGAGCAGTACTTC.

This clonotype was picked up a small number of times. Here the CDR3 reads CASSYGLAPSYEQYF. CDR3 DNA: TGTGCCAGCAGTTACGGACTAGCGCCATCCTACGAGCAGTACTTC. The V gene is TRBV6-5, the J gene TRBJ2-5; 9 bases fit TRBD2. The closer fit of TRBJ2-7 to the DNA end suggests the J call may be wrong. Germline CDR1 reads MNHEY; CDR2 reads SVGAGI. The CDR3 covers 15 residues.

The sample holds many counts of this clonotype. CDR3 bases: TGTGCCAGCAGTTTGGGACTAGCGGGTTCTGGGGCCAACGTCCTGACTTTC. It encodes CASSLGLAGSGANVLTF. This chain uses TRBV9 with TRBJ2-6; TRBD2 matches 12 bases. Germline lookup yields CDR1 SGDLS and CDR2 YYNGEE. There are 17 residues in the CDR3. V shed 5 bases and J 1 base; nucleotides not matched to a gene: 4.

V and J are TRBV4-1 and TRBJ2-5, with TRBD1 identical over 10 bases. Gene TRBJ2-1 matches the end of the DNA better, so the J call may be wrong. Per germline, CDR1 MGHRA and CDR2 YSYEKL. This CDR3 spans 14 amino acids. The CDR3 DNA sequence: TGCGCCAGCAGCCCCCAGACAGGGGGCTATGAGCAGTTCTTC. It is translated as CASSPQTGGYEQFF.

The table lists this clonotype with a few counts. The genes are TRBV6-1 and TRBJ2-5, with no clear D. The DNA end is more similar to TRBJ2-1, so the J call may be wrong. The CDR3 has 14 amino acids. Germline CDR1 and CDR2: MNHNS and SASEGT. CDR3 region: CASSARVWDNEQFF. CDR3 nucleotide sequence: TGTGCCAGCAGTGCCCGAGTATGGGACAATGAGCAGTTCTTC.

CDR3 amino acids: CASSIATVPGEQYF. Here the CDR3 DNA reads TGTGCCAGTAGTATAGCAACAGTCCCTGGGGAGCAGTACTTC. This rearrangement joins TRBV19 to TRBJ2-7; D unclear. This CDR3 has 14 residues. Between the trimmed V and J ends, which lost 1 base and 7 bases, there was a span of 14 bases. CDR1 and CDR2 from the germline V gene are LNHDA and SQIVND (reference sequence).

This clonotype was found many times. V usage is TRBV7-2 and J usage is TRBJ2-7, with D perhaps TRBD2 (6 bases). The germline V gene encodes CDR1 SGHTA and CDR2 FQGNSA. This CDR3 contains 16 residues. V was trimmed by 5 bases and J by 1 base, leaving 18 bases between them. In DNA form, the CDR3 reads TGTGCCAGCAGCCCGGTTTCCGCGGGACCTTCCTACGAGCAGTACTTC. It codes for CASSPVSAGPSYEQYF.

The genes are TRBV6-2 or TRBV6-3 and TRBJ2-7; 7 bases match TRBD1. This CDR3 comprises 15 residues. V dropped 0 bases and J dropped 5; count of bases not matched to a gene: 7. Germline CDR1 reads MNHEY; CDR2 reads SVGEGT. The CDR3 sequence: CASSYSPGGYDEQYF. The CDR3 nucleotides read TGTGCCAGCAGTTACTCGCCAGGGGGATACGACGAGCAGTACTTC.

This chain connects TRBV20-1 to TRBJ2-1, with TRBD2 identical over 8 bases. This CDR3 contains 14 residues. J gave up 6 bases and V 5 bases, and 9 bases lay outside the gene matches. Looked up from germline, CDR1 is DFQATT and CDR2 is SNEGSKA (reference sequence). CDR3 in amino acids: CSAPSGRGANEQFF. For the CDR3, the DNA is TGCAGTGCTCCGAGCGGGAGAGGGGCCAATGAGCAGTTCTTC.

The chain uses TRBV4-1 and TRBJ2-2; D is perhaps TRBD2 (6 bases). Looked up from germline, CDR1 is MGHRA and CDR2 is YSYEKL. The CDR3 extends over 15 amino acids. V was pared by 1 base and J by 1 base, with 7 bases between. CDR3 sequence: CASSQGRGNTGELFF. CDR3 sequence (DNA): TGCGCCAGCAGCCAAGGGAGGGGGAACACCGGGGAGCTGTTTTTT.

The rearrangement joins TRBV9 to TRBJ2-3, with TRBD2 matching over 10 bases. The CDR3 covers 16 residues. With V trimmed by 3 bases and J by 5 bases, 9 bases remained unmatched. Germline V gene sequence: CDR1 SGDLS, CDR2 YYNGEE. The CDR3 bases are TGTGCCAGCAGCGCGTTCCTAGCGGGAGCCGTAGATACGCAGTATTTT. Amino acid sequence: CASSAFLAGAVDTQYF.

This clonotype was detected only a few times. The chain couples TRBV14 to TRBJ2-5; no definite D call. The CDR3 runs to 14 residues. Germline assignment: CDR1 SGHDN and CDR2 FVKESK. Trimming removed 2 bases at V and 2 bases at J, with 9 bases between. The CDR3 reads CASSQNRKQETQYF. The CDR3 coding sequence is TGTGCCAGCAGCCAAAATCGGAAACAAGAGACCCAGTACTTC. Full variable domain (outside the CDR3, taken from reference TRBV14 and TRBJ2-5): EAGVTQFPSHSVIEKGQTVTLRCDPISGHDNLYWYRRVMGKEIKFLLHFVKESKQDESGMPNNRFLAERTGGTYSTLKVQPAELEDSGVYFCASSQNRKQETQYFGPGTRLLVL.

The J gene is TRBJ1-1, the V gene TRBV13; D not resolved. CDR3 length: 12 residues. Germline V gene sequence: CDR1 PRHDT, CDR2 FYEKMQ (reference sequence). Trimming took 6 bases from V and 4 from J, leaving 9 bases between them. The CDR3 spells CASRQQSTEAFF. The CDR3 region has the DNA TGTGCCAGCAGACAACAGTCCACTGAAGCTTTCTTT.

The chain employs TRBV7-2 and TRBJ2-1; 13 positions match TRBD2. Germline CDR1 is SGHTA and CDR2 is FQGNSA. Trimming at V came to 5 bases and at J to 7 bases, leaving 8 bases not matched to a gene. CDR3 length: 16 amino acids. The CDR3, as DNA: TGTGCCAGCAGCGTAACCGGGACTAGCGGGGAGAATGAGCAGTTCTTC. As protein: CASSVTGTSGENEQFF. Full variable domain (remainder filled in from reference TRBV7-2 and TRBJ2-1): GAGVSQSPSNKVTEKGKDVELRCDPISGHTALYWYRQSLGQGLEFLIYFQGNSAPDKSGLPSDRFSAERTGGSVSTLTIQRTQQEDSAVYLCASSVTGTSGENEQFFGPGTRLTVL.

In this sample, this clonotype turned up a few times. V gene TRBV10-2 combines with J gene TRBJ1-3, with a weak D call TRBD1 (6 bases). Between the trimmed V and J ends, which lost 6 bases and 2 bases, there was a span of 14 bases. Germline V gene sequence: CDR1 WSHSY, CDR2 SAAADI. This CDR3 is built from 15 residues. Here the CDR3 reads CASRGAAGTGNTIYF. CDR3 sequence (DNA): TGCGCCAGCAGGGGGGCAGCCGGTACTGGAAACACCATATATTTT.

This chain joins TRBV6-2 or TRBV6-3 and TRBJ2-5, with 7 bases matching TRBD2. The J call may not be correct, given that the DNA end is closer to TRBJ2-1. CDR1 is MNHEY, CDR2 SVGEGT, per germline. This CDR3 contains 16 residues. The chain's CDR3 is CASSTPGAGVMNEQFF. The CDR3 nucleotides read TGTGCCAGCAGCACCCCCGGCGCGGGAGTCATGAATGAGCAGTTCTTC.

With regard to this clonotype: The junction does not match germline at one end; this may be a read error. This chain joins TRBV7-3 and TRBJ2-7; D is possibly TRBD1 (7 bases). The germline gives CDR1 SGHTA, CDR2 FQGTGA. The CDR3 length is 20 residues. CDR3 nucleotides: TGTGCCAGCAGCCTGAATCGCCTATCCGGGACAGCGAGGGACTCCTACGAGCAGCACTTC. It encodes CASSLNRLSGTARDSYEQHF.

V is TRBV20-1 and J is TRBJ2-3; TRBD2 agrees at 8 bases. Trimming at V came to 7 bases and at J to 6 bases, leaving 9 bases not matched to a gene. The CDR3 runs 13 residues. Germline values: CDR1 DFQATT, CDR2 SNEGSKA (reference sequence). CDR3 in DNA: TGCAGTGTAGCGGGATTCGGTCCCGATACGCAGTATTTT. Translation: CSVAGFGPDTQYF.

J is TRBJ2-1 and V is TRBV9, with D perhaps matching TRBD1 or TRBD2 (6 bases each). The CDR3 is 16 residues long. Trimming removed 0 bases from V and 4 bases from J, with 14 bases in between. The germline gives CDR1 SGDLS, CDR2 YYNGEE. The CDR3: CASSVEGGRNYNEQFF. The DNA for the CDR3 is TGTGCCAGCAGCGTAGAGGGGGGCCGAAATTACAATGAGCAGTTCTTC.

This clonotype showed up just a few times. The chain uses TRBV20-1 and TRBJ2-3; D is perhaps TRBD2 (5 bases). Germline values: CDR1 DFQATT, CDR2 SNEGSKA (reference sequence). V was shortened by 0 bases and J by 2 bases, with 9 bases between the two germline ends. The CDR3 runs 14 residues. CDR3 coding DNA: TGCAGTGCTAGAGATGGGCGGGCCACAGATACGCAGTATTTT. It encodes CSARDGRATDTQYF.

The J gene is TRBJ2-7, the V gene TRBV28; no definite D call. V was trimmed by 1 base and J by 0 bases, leaving 10 bases between them. CDR3 length equals 15 residues. Germline-derived CDR1 and CDR2 are MDHEN and SYDVKM. The CDR3 sequence: CASSLSGLTSYEQYF. CDR3 nucleotides: TGTGCCAGCAGTTTATCCGGTTTAACCTCCTACGAGCAGTACTTC.

This clonotype was observed a handful of times. The genes are TRBV20-1 and TRBJ2-7; possible D gene TRBD2, 6 bases. This CDR3 spans 13 amino acids. Germline CDR1 and CDR2: DFQATT and SNEGSKA (reference sequence). V lost 4 bases, J lost 5 bases, and 15 bases lay in between. The CDR3 here is CSAIYVGTHEQYF. DNA of the CDR3: TGCAGTGCTATTTACGTCGGGACTCACGAGCAGTACTTC.

This clonotype occurred a few times. The chain employs TRBV7-2 and TRBJ2-5, with D possibly matching TRBD2 (5 bases). The CDR3 covers 15 residues. The V gene's germline CDR1 is SGHTA and CDR2 FQGNSA. V shed 6 bases and J shed 4 bases, with 18 bases lying between them. In nucleotides, the CDR3 is TGTGCCAGCAGGGAGGACGGACGAAGAGGAGAGACCCAGTACTTC. It encodes CASREDGRRGETQYF.

This clonotype has just a few counts. The V gene is TRBV29-1, the J gene TRBJ2-5; TRBD1 might be the D (5 bases). The end of the DNA fits TRBJ2-1 better, so the J call may be wrong. Per germline, CDR1 SQVTM and CDR2 ANQGSEA. The CDR3 is 11 amino acids. The CDR3 DNA follows: TGCAGCGTGGACCAGGGTAATGAGCAGTTCTTC. Translating it yields CSVDQGNEQFF.

This clonotype has more than one count but fewer than ten. The chain has TRBV5-6 and TRBJ2-4; a possible D gene is TRBD1 (6 bases). Deletions cut 4 bases from V and 6 bases from J, with 20 bases between. CDR3 length: 16 residues. The germline V gene has CDR1 SGHDT and CDR2 YYEEEE. CDR3 amino acids: CASSPQPTGKANIQYF. In DNA form, the CDR3 reads TGTGCCAGCAGCCCCCAACCTACAGGGAAAGCAAACATTCAGTACTTC.

This sequence joins TRBV6-5 and TRBJ2-5, with D possibly being TRBD2 (7 bases). The J call may be faulty, since TRBJ2-1 better matches the DNA end. CDR1 MNHEY and CDR2 SVGAGI come from the germline V gene. The CDR3 extends over 16 amino acids. The CDR3 DNA is TGTGCCAGCAGTTACCGGTCGGGGGGCGGACGTAATGAGCAGTTCTTC. Its translation: CASSYRSGGGRNEQFF.

This clonotype was seen a few times. The chain has TRBV29-1 and TRBJ2-3; D unclear. This CDR3 contains 13 residues. Germline assignment: CDR1 SQVTM and CDR2 ANQGSEA. V was clipped by 7 bases and J by 2 bases, with 13 bases between them. As DNA, the CDR3 is TGCAGCGCCGACGGTATAAACACAGATACGCAGTATTTT. This encodes CSADGINTDTQYF.